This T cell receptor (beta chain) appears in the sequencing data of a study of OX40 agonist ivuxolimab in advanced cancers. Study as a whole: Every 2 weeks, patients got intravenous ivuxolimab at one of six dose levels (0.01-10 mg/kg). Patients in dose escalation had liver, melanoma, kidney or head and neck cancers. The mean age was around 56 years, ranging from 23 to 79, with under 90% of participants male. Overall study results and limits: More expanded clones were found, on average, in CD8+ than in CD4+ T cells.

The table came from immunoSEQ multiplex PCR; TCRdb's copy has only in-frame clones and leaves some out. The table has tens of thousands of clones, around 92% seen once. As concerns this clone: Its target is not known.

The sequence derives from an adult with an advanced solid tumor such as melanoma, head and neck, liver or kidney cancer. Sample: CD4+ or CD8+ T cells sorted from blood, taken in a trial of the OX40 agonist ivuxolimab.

CDR3 in DNA: TGTGCCAGCCAAATCGTTCCGACGAGATCTAATGAGCAGTTCTTC. This encodes CASQIVPTRSNEQFF. The chain links TRBV6-1 to TRBJ2-1; D is ambiguous. The CDR3 totals 15 residues. V lost 8 bases to trimming and J lost 7 bases, with 21 bases between them. CDR1 and CDR2 (germline): MNHNS, SASEGT.